This TCR beta chain was sequenced in a study of blood T cell repertoires in COVID-19 (dated by TCRdb to between 2020 and 2021). About the study as a whole: Samples covering the acute and convalescent phases of COVID-19 were provided by collaborators in the United States, Italy and Spain. A de-identified subject ID, COVID-19 status, age in years and sex were almost always included in the sample metadata. Subjects who had been exposed to COVID-19, were actively infected with it, or had recovered from it provided the deeply sampled blood TCRbeta repertoires that made up the dataset. The samples were drawn from the first 160 participants of the ongoing ImmuneRACE study and from 1,254 subjects provided by 6 global collaborators. The repertoires were made available in a free public database intended to serve as a resource for research on the immune response to SARS-CoV-2. The material from the prospective study consisted of cDNA or gDNA derived from T cells, B-cell-depleted T cells, or PBMCs. Where available, HLA class I and class II types were obtained from metadata supplied by the sample provider rather than from assay-based typing. The full study reports these points: How much clinical and demographic metadata was included differed by source and by participant, and the metadata was provided uncurated.

This clone was picked up a small number of times. Its specific antigen is unknown. No base-level quality is on record; no much larger clone is a single base apart. The CDR3 sequence holds 15 residues, the cysteine and phenylalanine included. The retained sequence is limited to the CDR3, 45 bases, with the frame set at the first base. V sheds 5 bases and J sheds 2 bases, leaving 14 bases between their ends. The germline V gene encodes CDR1 SGHNT and CDR2 YENEEA. TCRbeta CDR3 regions were amplified from genomic DNA using the immunoSEQ Assay, a bias-controlled multiplex PCR. The paper's data handling went like this. The number of nucleated cells in each sample was estimated from the amplification of reference gene primers within the assay. To quantify the absolute abundance of each unique TCRbeta CDR3 rearrangement, sequence reads were collapsed and filtered. For each sample, productive Simpson clonality was calculated as the square root of Simpson's diversity index across productive rearrangements. TCRdb took this table from immuneACCESS and kept in-frame rearrangements with V and J called. Such tables lack part of the clones; where checked against another copy, unresolved V genes explain under half of the gap, and the rest is unexplained. V, J and clone size are those of that table, while D and trimming were read from the DNA. This sample gives around 160,000 clones in total; 84% of them show up just once. The top ten hold roughly 6.2% of the sample.

Participants in the prospective study were enrolled through a virtual design, were aged roughly 18 to 100 years, and lived in approximately 25 United States geographic areas. Cohort assignment in the prospective study relied on participant-reported clinical history from a screening survey and a study questionnaire. Exposed participants had been in contact with someone with a PCR-confirmed or clinician-diagnosed COVID-19 case within 2 weeks of study entry. In the prospective study, whole blood, serum and a nasopharyngeal or oropharyngeal swab were collected from each participant by mobile phlebotomists. Over a roughly 2-month period, participants in the prospective study had the option of providing additional blood draws and questionnaires. Prospective study blood samples were shipped either frozen or at room temperature before DNA extraction.

The source is a woman in her forties or fifties who had been exposed to COVID-19. Sequencing was done on a sample of PBMCs or T cells enriched from blood (not recorded which). The rearranged segments are TRBV11-3 and TRBJ2-3, with a weak D call of TRBD2 (5 bases match). CDR3 protein: CASSRRGWDTDTQYF. The nucleotide sequence is given as TGTGCCAGCAGCCGACGCGGGTGGGACACAGATACGCAGTATTTT. Where the CDR3 stops, the reference TRBV11-3 and TRBJ2-3 genes take over; the full variable domain is EAGVVQSPRYKIIEKKQPVAFWCNPISGHNTLYWYLQNLGQGPELLIRYENEEAVDDSQLPKDRFSAERLKGVDSTLKIQPAELGDSAVYLCASSRRGWDTDTQYFGPGTRLTVL.